The present entry profiles one TCR beta chain with its context. The sample comes from a study of shared clonotypes between healthy human individuals. The study ran the assay at deep level. TCRdb keeps only in-frame clones here, not all; method: immunoSEQ multiplex PCR. The sample contains about 1,500,000 clones, roughly 96% of which appear only once. Germline V gene sequence: CDR1 KGHSH, CDR2 LQKENI. The CDR3 has 15 amino acids. Trimming took off 1 base at V and 1 base at J, with 9 bases between the two ends. This TCR derives from a man aged 25 to 40 in good health. Sequenced material: naive CD4+ T cells sorted from blood. Subset indicated: CD45RA+ positively selected. The J gene is TRBJ2-3, the V gene TRBV18, with D possibly TRBD2 on 6 matching bases. CDR3 loop: CASSPRPGGTDTQYF. As DNA, the CDR3 is TGTGCCAGCTCACCACGCCCGGGAGGCACAGATACGCAGTATTTT.